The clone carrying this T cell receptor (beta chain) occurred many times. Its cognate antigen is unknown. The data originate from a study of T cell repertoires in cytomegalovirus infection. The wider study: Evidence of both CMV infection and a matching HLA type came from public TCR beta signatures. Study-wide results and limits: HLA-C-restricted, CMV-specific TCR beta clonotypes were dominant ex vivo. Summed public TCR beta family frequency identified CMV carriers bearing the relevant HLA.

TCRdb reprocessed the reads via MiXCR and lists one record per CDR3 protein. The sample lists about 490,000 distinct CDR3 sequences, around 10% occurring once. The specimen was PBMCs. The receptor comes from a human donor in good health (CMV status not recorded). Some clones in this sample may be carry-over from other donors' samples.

CDR3 residues: CASSLLGGGHTQYF. DNA of the CDR3: TGTGCCAGCAGTTTATTGGGGGGGGGGCATACGCAGTATTTT. The chain couples TRBV28 to TRBJ2-3; D possibly corresponds to TRBD2 (7 bases). The germline V gene has CDR1 MDHEN and CDR2 SYDVKM. With 1 base removed from V and 7 bases from J, the gap between germline ends came to 12 bases. The length of the CDR3 is 14 residues.